This TCR beta chain derives from a study of blood T cell repertoires in COVID-19. Study details: Acute and convalescent COVID-19 samples came from the United States, Italy and Spain. T cells, B-cell-depleted T cells, or PBMCs provided the cDNA or gDNA that served as material.

Using immunoSEQ multiplex PCR, the repertoire was profiled, and TCRdb retains in-frame clones only, with some absent. The table shows some 130,000 clones, with 79% occurring only once. The CDR3 consists of 15 residues. Trimming left V 3 bases short and J 2 bases short, with 10 bases between. Germline values: CDR1 LGHNA, CDR2 YSLEER. Sequencing input: peripheral blood. This chain connects TRBV4-3 to TRBJ2-2; D may be TRBD2 (5 bases). The clonotype was recovered from a man between 60 and 70 years old with acute or convalescent COVID-19. As DNA, the CDR3 is TGCGCCAGCAGCCATTCTCCGGGAAACACCGGGGAGCTGTTTTTT. Its protein is CASSHSPGNTGELFF.